A single sample gave rise to the 3 T cell receptor beta chains below, sequenced in a study of blood T cell repertoires in COVID-19. Sequencing used immunoSEQ multiplex PCR; TCRdb keeps in-frame clones, though not all of them. The data contain just over 250,000 clones, around 80% of them singletons. Specimen: PBMCs or T cells enriched from blood (not recorded which). Source of these receptors: a man younger than 45 with acute COVID-19.

The V gene is TRBV6-5, the J gene TRBJ2-2; 11 positions match TRBD1. CDR3 length: 14 amino acids. V was clipped by 6 bases and J by 7 bases; unmatched bases: 4. Germline values: CDR1 MNHEY, CDR2 SVGAGI. The CDR3 reads CASRPGQGGGELFF. The CDR3 DNA sequence: TGTGCCAGCAGACCGGGACAGGGGGGCGGGGAGCTGTTTTTT.

V usage is TRBV4-1 and J usage is TRBJ2-6, with TRBD1 as a possible D gene (5 bases). Germline V gives CDR1 MGHRA, CDR2 YSYEKL. The length of the CDR3 is 21 residues. V was shortened by 2 bases and J by 0 bases, with 23 bases between the two germline ends. The CDR3 DNA sequence: TGCGCCAGCAGCCAACAACTTCTTAACAGGATAGACCCCTCTGGGGCCAACGTCCTGACTTTC. Translating gives CASSQQLLNRIDPSGANVLTF.

This clone was observed a few times. V gene TRBV11-2 combines with J gene TRBJ1-6; TRBD1 matches at 7 bases. The CDR3 is made up of 16 amino acids. Germline V CDR1 and CDR2: SGHAT, FQNNGV. The junction had 10 bases not matched to a gene; V was cut back by 4 bases and J by 7 bases. The CDR3, as DNA: TGTGCCAGCAGCTATCCGACAGGGTTAACAAATTCACCCCTCCACTTT. Amino acids: CASSYPTGLTNSPLHF.